This T cell receptor (beta chain) was documented in a study of T cells after yellow fever vaccination. Between the trimmed V and J ends, which lost 5 bases and 0 bases, there was a span of 8 bases. Germline values: CDR1 SGHAT, CDR2 FQNNGV. This CDR3 is built from 14 residues. In TCRdb, the 5' RACE reads were re-called with MiXCR into one record per CDR3 protein. This sample has 450,000 to 550,000 distinct CDR3 sequences, with around a fifth found just once. This clonotype was sampled from a man in his late teens or twenties who received the YFV17D yellow fever vaccine. Sequencing used PBMCs, obtained 20 to 25 days after the first yellow fever vaccination. The V and J genes are TRBV11-2 and TRBJ2-1; D call uncertain. CDR3: CASSLRASYNEQFF. CDR3 sequence (DNA): TGTGCCAGCAGCCTTAGGGCCTCCTACAATGAGCAGTTCTTC.